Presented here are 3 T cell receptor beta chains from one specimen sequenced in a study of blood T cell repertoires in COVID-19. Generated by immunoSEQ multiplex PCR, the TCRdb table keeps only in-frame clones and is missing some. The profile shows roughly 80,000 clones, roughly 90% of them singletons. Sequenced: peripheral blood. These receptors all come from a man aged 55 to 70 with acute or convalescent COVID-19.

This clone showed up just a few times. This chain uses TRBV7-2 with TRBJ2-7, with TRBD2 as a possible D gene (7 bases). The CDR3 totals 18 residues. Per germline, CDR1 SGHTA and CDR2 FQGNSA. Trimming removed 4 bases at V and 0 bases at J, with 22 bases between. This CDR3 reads CASSSPGGREFLSYEQYF. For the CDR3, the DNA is TGTGCCAGCAGCTCGCCCGGGGGGCGGGAGTTCCTCTCCTACGAGCAGTACTTC.

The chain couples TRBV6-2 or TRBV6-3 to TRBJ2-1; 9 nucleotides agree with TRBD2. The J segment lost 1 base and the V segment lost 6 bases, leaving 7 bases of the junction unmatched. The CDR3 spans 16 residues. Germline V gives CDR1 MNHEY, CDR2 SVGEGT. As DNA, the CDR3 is TGTGCCAGCAGCCGTAACCTAGCGGGATCCTACAATGAGCAGTTCTTC. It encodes CASSRNLAGSYNEQFF.

The CDR3 region is CASSQDTSGSTLQFF. The CDR3 nucleotides are TGCGCCAGCAGCCAAGATACTAGCGGGAGTACGTTGCAGTTCTTC. V and J are TRBV4-1 and TRBJ2-1; 11 bases are a match to TRBD2. The J segment lost 12 bases and the V segment lost 0 bases, leaving 7 bases of the junction unmatched. In germline, CDR1 is MGHRA, CDR2 YSYEKL. This CDR3 has 15 residues.